The present entry profiles one T cell receptor beta chain with its context. Its specificity is not known. A read error may be the cause here, since a much bigger clone is one base away. CDR3 length: 17 amino acids. The germline V gene has CDR1 MNHEY and CDR2 SVGAGI. The data belong to a study of breast tumors, draining lymph nodes, adjacent tissues. Points from the study as a whole: Tumor and nontumor repertoires were significantly more similar in luminal-like than in basal-like breast cancer. Most tumor T cells seemingly derive from lymph node, then expand in tumor. Compared with lymph nodes, tumors were less diverse; compared with nontumor tissue, more.

TCRdb re-called the multiplex PCR reads through MiXCR, storing one row per CDR3 protein. Altogether 150,000 to 200,000 distinct CDR3 sequences are present, 25% to 40% being singletons, with the ten largest covering 4% to 5.5%. Samples came from axillary lymph nodes draining the breast cancer. The clonotype was recovered from a female donor with breast cancer. Some clones in this sample may be carry-over from other donors' samples. The genes are TRBV6-5 and TRBJ2-3; 11 nucleotides line up with TRBD2. The specimen sequenced was axillary lymph node tissue. The CDR3 is CASSHGGVAGGPDTRYF. Here the CDR3 DNA reads TGTGCCAGCAGTCACGGCGGAGTAGCGGGGGGGCCGGATACGCGGTATTTT.